The 11 T cell receptor beta chains below were found in one sample sequenced in a study of blood T cell repertoires in COVID-19. Libraries were prepared by immunoSEQ multiplex PCR; TCRdb keeps only in-frame clonotypes and omits some of them. This table has under 80,000 clones, 70% to 90% appearing once. The sequenced sample was peripheral blood. The receptors here all came from a woman older than 75 with active COVID-19.

This clone was recorded a few times. The genes are TRBV5-8 and TRBJ1-6, with 8 bases aligning to TRBD1. The J segment lost 8 bases and the V segment lost 5 bases, leaving 6 bases of the junction unmatched. Germline CDR1 reads SGHTS; CDR2 reads YDEGEE. There are 14 residues in the CDR3. CDR3 in DNA: TGTGCCAGCAGAAGGGACAGGCTCTATTCACCCCTCCACTTT. It is translated as CASRRDRLYSPLHF.

The chain has TRBV19 and TRBJ1-6; D gene uncertain. Germline loops: CDR1 LNHDA, CDR2 SQIVND (reference sequence). The V end was cut by 6 bases, the J end by 2 bases, with 8 bases between. The CDR3 is made up of 14 amino acids. Here the CDR3 DNA reads TGTGCCAGTAGACTTCAACCCTATAATTCACCCCTCCACTTT. Encoded protein: CASRLQPYNSPLHF.

J is TRBJ2-2 and V is TRBV7-9; TRBD2 might be the D (6 bases). The CDR3 is made up of 13 amino acids. Trimming took off 9 bases at V and 6 bases at J, with 14 bases between the two ends. Germline V gives CDR1 SEHNR, CDR2 FQNEAQ (reference sequence). The CDR3: CAREGRTAGELFF. The CDR3 bases are TGTGCCAGGGAGGGGCGTACCGCCGGGGAGCTGTTTTTT. The full variable domain, with the rest looked up from reference TRBV7-9 and TRBJ2-2, is DTGVSQNPRHKITKRGQNVTFRCDPISEHNRLYWYRQTLGQGPEFLTYFQNEAQLEKSRLLSDRFSAERPKGSFSTLEIQRTEQGDSAMYLCAREGRTAGELFFGEGSRLTVL.

As for this clone: Compared with germline, one end of the junction differs, possibly owing to a read error. This chain connects TRBV27 to TRBJ1-1; 11 bases fit TRBD1. CDR1 MNHEY and CDR2 SMNVEV come from the germline V gene (reference sequence). CDR3 length: 14 residues. The chain's CDR3 is CASSLYGTGGTEDF. CDR3 bases: TGTGCCAGCAGTTTATATGGGACAGGGGGGACGGAGGACTTT.

The J gene is TRBJ2-7, the V gene TRBV15, with D perhaps TRBD1 (7 bases). The CDR3 length is 12 residues. CDR1 is LNHNV and CDR2 is YYDKDF in the germline V gene (reference sequence). V lost 5 bases, J lost 6 bases, and 11 bases lay in between. CDR3 sequence reads: CATSGGTAEQYF. DNA of the CDR3: TGTGCCACCAGCGGGGGGACAGCCGAGCAGTACTTC. The entire variable domain, with the rest obtained from reference TRBV15 and TRBJ2-7, is as follows: DAMVIQNPRYQVTQFGKPVTLSCSQTLNHNVMYWYQQKSSQAPKLLFHYYDKDFNNEADTPDNFQSRRPNTSFCFLDIRSPGLGDTAMYLCATSGGTAEQYFGPGTRLTVT.

V usage is TRBV6-5 and J usage is TRBJ2-3, with D maybe TRBD1 (6 bases). This CDR3 has 15 residues. Germline CDR1 reads MNHEY; CDR2 reads SVGAGI. Trimming pared 5 bases from V and 0 bases from J, leaving 12 bases between. CDR3: CASSLTGSSTDTQYF. CDR3 DNA: TGTGCCAGCAGTCTGACAGGATCTAGCACAGATACGCAGTATTTT.

The genes are TRBV12-3 or TRBV12-4 and TRBJ2-7, with a weak D call TRBD1 (6 bases). V was pared by 7 bases and J by 5 bases, with 15 bases between. This CDR3 is 13 amino acids long. CDR3 sequence reads: CASTRGGKHEQYF. CDR3 DNA: TGTGCCAGCACCAGAGGGGGAAAGCACGAGCAGTACTTC.

This chain uses TRBV24-1 with TRBJ2-1, with TRBD1 identical over 11 bases. The CDR3 length is 16 residues. The germline gives CDR1 KGHDR, CDR2 SFDVKD. The junction had 5 bases not matched to a gene; V was cut back by 4 bases and J by 4 bases. As DNA, the CDR3 is TGTGCCACCAGTGACTCCGGACAGGGGGCGTACAATGAGCAGTTCTTC. This translates into CATSDSGQGAYNEQFF.

The rearrangement links TRBV9 to TRBJ1-6; 7 bases line up with TRBD1. Per the germline V gene, CDR1 is SGDLS and CDR2 is YYNGEE. The junction had 4 bases not matched to a gene; V was cut back by 0 bases and J by 10 bases. There are 14 residues in the CDR3. The CDR3 DNA follows: TGTGCCAGCAGCGTAGGACAGGGAGGATCACCCCTCCACTTT. It translates to CASSVGQGGSPLHF.

The chain is built from TRBV7-3 and TRBJ2-1; weak D call: TRBD1 (5 bases). Looked up from germline, CDR1 is SGHTA and CDR2 is FQGTGA. The V end lost 2 bases, the J end lost 2 bases, and 10 bases lay between the germline ends. The CDR3 is 15 residues long. The chain's CDR3 is CASSLVQGTYNEQFF. The CDR3 DNA follows: TGTGCCAGCAGCTTAGTGCAGGGAACCTACAATGAGCAGTTCTTC.

The chain is built from TRBV5-4 and TRBJ2-7; TRBD2 matches at 12 bases. Germline trimming cut 4 bases from V and 1 base from J; bases unmatched to any gene: 6. Germline values: CDR1 SGHNT, CDR2 YYREEE (reference sequence). This CDR3 has 16 residues. CDR3 in amino acids: CASSPRTSGTSYEQYF. CDR3 DNA sequence: TGTGCCAGCAGCCCCCGGACTAGCGGGACTTCCTACGAGCAGTACTTC.